This TCR beta chain came from a study of shared clonotypes between healthy human individuals. As for the study in general: The study used three CD4 naive, three CD4 memory, two CD8 naive and one CD8 memory plate per donor.

Naivety among CD8 cells was defined by CD45RO negativity and positive CCR7 selection, thereby excluding terminally differentiated effector memory CD45RA+ cells. A remark on this clone: Germline is not matched at one junction end, which may reflect a read error.

Deep was the level used in running the assay. Here immunoSEQ multiplex PCR was the method, and the copy in TCRdb shows in-frame clones only, minus some. The top ten hold more than 0.3% of the sample, which has some 580,000 clones, roughly 98% seen once. The length of the CDR3 is 8 residues. Germline V CDR1 and CDR2: DFQATT, SNEGSKA (reference sequence). The material sequenced was naive CD8+ T cells sorted from blood. The origin of this receptor is a man aged 25-45 years in good health. The chain links TRBV20-1 to TRBJ1-1; no reliable D call. Here the CDR3 reads CSARGPIF. CDR3 in DNA: TGCAGTGCTAGAGGCCCTATCTTT.